This is a list of T cell receptor beta chains from one sample in a study of blood T cell repertoires in COVID-19. Method: immunoSEQ multiplex PCR; TCRdb's copy keeps in-frame clones and lacks some. The table records roughly 130,000 clones, over 75% of them present only once. The specimen sequenced was peripheral blood. Receptors were obtained from a middle-aged man with active or convalescent COVID-19. Each CDR3 is given with its conserved first and last residue. Fields, in order: D gene, clone size, V gene, J gene, CDR3 protein, CDR3 DNA. A D gene is named only where the DNA matches it firmly. Size values are once, few and many counts, or a class for expanded clones, and some rows have none.

TRBD1	NA	TRBV27	TRBJ1-1	CASSFRGTANTEAFF	TGTGCCAGCAGTTTCAGGGGGACAGCGAACACTGAAGCTTTCTTT
TRBD1	NA	TRBV7-3	TRBJ1-1	CASSLGQESGEAFF	TGTGCCAGCAGCTTAGGACAGGAATCGGGTGAAGCTTTCTTT
NA	NA	TRBV27	TRBJ2-7	CASSLSIGGEQYF	TGTGCCAGCAGTTTATCGATAGGGGGTGAGCAGTACTTC
NA	NA	TRBV12-3/TRBV12-4	TRBJ1-3	CASTGNSGNTIYF	TGTGCCAGCACCGGGAACTCTGGAAACACCATATATTTT
TRBD1	NA	TRBV10-3	TRBJ1-2	CAISDSPGQGAGGYTF	TGTGCCATCAGTGACTCCCCTGGGCAGGGGGCCGGTGGCTACACCTTC
TRBD1	many	TRBV9	TRBJ1-3	CASSSQGARNTIYF	TGTGCCAGCAGCTCACAGGGGGCGAGAAACACCATATATTTT
NA	NA	TRBV19	TRBJ1-4	CASTSSNEKLFF	TGTGCCAGCACCAGTTCTAATGAAAAACTGTTTTTT
NA	NA	TRBV3-1/TRBV3-2	TRBJ1-2	CASSQDSGSGYGYTF	TGTGCCAGCAGCCAAGATAGCGGTTCGGGATATGGCTACACCTTC
TRBD2	NA	TRBV6-4	TRBJ2-3	CASSAVAGSLADTQYF	TGTGCCAGCAGTGCCGTAGCGGGGTCATTGGCAGATACGCAGTATTTT
NA	NA	TRBV7-9	TRBJ1-6	CASSTTGSSYNSPLHF	TGTGCCAGCAGCACAACAGGGAGCTCCTATAATTCACCCCTCCACTTT
TRBD1	NA	TRBV27	TRBJ1-4	CASSDRAVDEKLFF	TGTGCCAGCTCGGACAGGGCGGTGGATGAAAAACTGTTTTTT
NA	NA	TRBV3-1/TRBV3-2	TRBJ2-7	CASRRYEQYF	TGTGCCAGCAGGAGGTACGAGCAGTACTTC
TRBD1	NA	TRBV10-1	TRBJ2-3	CASSWTGEDTDTQYF	TGCGCCAGCAGCTGGACAGGGGAGGACACAGATACGCAGTATTTT
TRBD1	once	TRBV6-6	TRBJ2-6	CASSSQGQHTSSSGANVLTF	TGTGCCAGCAGCTCACAGGGACAGCACACGAGTAGCTCTGGGGCCAACGTCCTGACTTTC
TRBD1	NA	TRBV29-1	TRBJ1-4	CSVRRDRGEKLFF	TGCAGCGTCCGAAGAGACAGGGGTGAAAAACTGTTTTTT
TRBD1	NA	TRBV6-2/TRBV6-3	TRBJ1-6	CASSSRGTGQVSPLHF	TGTGCCAGCAGTTCTCGGGGGACAGGGCAAGTTTCACCCCTCCACTTT
NA	NA	TRBV10-3	TRBJ2-5	CAIRRETQETQYF	TGTGCCATCAGGAGGGAGACCCAAGAGACCCAGTACTTC
NA	NA	TRBV11-2	TRBJ2-3	CASSLGASPSGDTQYF	TGTGCCAGCAGCTTAGGCGCCTCGCCGTCAGGAGATACGCAGTATTTT
NA	NA	TRBV3-1/TRBV3-2	TRBJ2-2	CASSQGGSTGELFF	TGTGCCAGCAGCCAAGGTGGGAGCACCGGGGAGCTGTTTTTT
NA	NA	TRBV25-1	TRBJ2-7	CASSELSGASFYEQYF	TGTGCCAGCAGTGAATTGTCAGGGGCGAGTTTCTACGAGCAGTACTTC
NA	NA	TRBV5-1	TRBJ2-7	CASSPQPQGTYEQYF	TGCGCCAGCAGCCCCCAACCTCAGGGGACCTACGAGCAGTACTTC
TRBD1	NA	TRBV5-1	TRBJ1-6	CASSEAGGGDSPLHF	TGCGCCAGCAGCGAGGCGGGAGGGGGCGATTCACCCCTCCACTTT
TRBD2	few	TRBV7-9	TRBJ2-7	CASSPGGRGAYEQYF	TGTGCCAGCAGCCCTGGGGGGCGGGGGGCCTACGAGCAGTACTTC
TRBD1	NA	TRBV10-1	TRBJ2-7	CASSGVGDRGYEQYF	TGCGCCAGCAGTGGAGTTGGGGACAGGGGCTACGAGCAGTACTTC
TRBD1	NA	TRBV27	TRBJ1-2	CASSFGQGSYGYTF	TGTGCCAGCAGTTTCGGACAGGGGAGCTATGGCTACACCTTC
NA	NA	TRBV5-4	TRBJ1-1	CASSLEQGMNTEAFF	TGTGCCAGCAGCTTGGAGCAGGGGATGAACACTGAAGCTTTCTTT
TRBD2	NA	TRBV9	TRBJ2-1	CASSSLSGTSAEGQFF	TGTGCCAGCAGCTCCCTTTCCGGGACTAGCGCCGAGGGGCAGTTCTTC
NA	NA	TRBV12-3/TRBV12-4	TRBJ2-2	CASSRDKVRELFF	TGTGCCAGCAGCCGGGACAAAGTACGGGAGCTGTTTTTT
TRBD1	NA	TRBV6-6	TRBJ1-2	CASSYGPDRATDGYTF	TGTGCCAGCAGTTACGGCCCGGACAGGGCTACAGATGGCTACACCTTC
NA	NA	TRBV6-4	TRBJ2-3	CASSDTSSTDTQYF	TGTGCCAGCAGTGACACTTCTAGCACAGATACGCAGTATTTT
TRBD2	once	TRBV5-1	TRBJ2-1	CASSSLAGGNNEQFF	TGCGCCAGCAGCTCCTTAGCGGGGGGAAACAATGAGCAGTTCTTC
NA	NA	TRBV11-2	TRBJ2-1	CASSFDRTPLSEQFF	TGTGCCAGCAGCTTCGATCGGACTCCCCTATCTGAGCAGTTCTTC
TRBD1	NA	TRBV6-5	TRBJ1-4	CATQGAHGNEKLFF	TGTGCCACACAGGGGGCGCATGGTAATGAAAAACTGTTTTTT
TRBD1	NA	TRBV7-3	TRBJ2-7	CASSLGQGGTYEQYF	TGTGCCAGCAGCCTGGGACAGGGGGGCACCTACGAGCAGTACTTC
TRBD1	NA	TRBV6-4	TRBJ2-2	CASTMWGQGNTGELFF	TGTGCCAGCACCATGTGGGGACAGGGGAACACCGGGGAGCTGTTTTTT
TRBD2	NA	TRBV7-9	TRBJ2-3	CAMGRDFPQDTQYF	TGTGCCATGGGGAGGGACTTCCCTCAGGATACGCAGTATTTT
TRBD1	NA	TRBV29-1	TRBJ1-1	CSVGQGGNTEAFF	TGCAGCGTTGGACAGGGAGGGAACACTGAAGCTTTCTTT
TRBD1	NA	TRBV30	TRBJ2-7	CAWSPTGYEQYF	TGTGCCTGGAGTCCGACAGGGTACGAGCAGTACTTC
TRBD1	NA	TRBV7-9	TRBJ1-1	CASSPRTGGMNTEAFF	TGTGCCAGCAGCCCCCGGACAGGGGGCATGAACACTGAAGCTTTCTTT
NA	once	TRBV27	TRBJ1-2	CASSSLTDLNYGYTF	TGTGCCAGCAGTTCCCTCACAGACCTTAACTATGGCTACACCTTC
NA	NA	TRBV5-4	TRBJ1-5	CASSSGGGDSNQPQHF	TGTGCCAGCAGCTCCGGCGGGGGGGATAGCAATCAGCCCCAGCATTTT